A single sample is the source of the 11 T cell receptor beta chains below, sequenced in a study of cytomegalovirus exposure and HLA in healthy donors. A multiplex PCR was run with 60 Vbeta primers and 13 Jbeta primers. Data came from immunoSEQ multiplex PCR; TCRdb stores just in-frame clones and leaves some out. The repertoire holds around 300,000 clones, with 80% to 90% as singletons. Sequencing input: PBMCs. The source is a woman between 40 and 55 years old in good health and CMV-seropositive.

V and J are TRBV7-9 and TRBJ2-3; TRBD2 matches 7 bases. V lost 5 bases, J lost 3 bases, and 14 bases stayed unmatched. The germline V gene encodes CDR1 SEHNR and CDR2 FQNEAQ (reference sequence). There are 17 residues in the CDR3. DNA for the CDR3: TGTGCCAGCAGCCCCGGGACTAACGGGACGGGGACAGATACGCAGTATTTT. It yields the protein CASSPGTNGTGTDTQYF.

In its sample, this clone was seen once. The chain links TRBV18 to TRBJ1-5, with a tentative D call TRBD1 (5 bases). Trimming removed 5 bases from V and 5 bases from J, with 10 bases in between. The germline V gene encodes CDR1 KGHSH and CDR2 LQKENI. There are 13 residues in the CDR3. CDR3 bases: TGTGCCAGCTCAAAGGGGAGGGATCAGCCCCAGCATTTT. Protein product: CASSKGRDQPQHF.

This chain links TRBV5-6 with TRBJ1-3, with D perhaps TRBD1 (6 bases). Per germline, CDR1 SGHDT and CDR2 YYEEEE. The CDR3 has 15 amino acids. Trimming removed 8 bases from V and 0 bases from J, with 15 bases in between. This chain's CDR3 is CARRQEELSGNTIYF. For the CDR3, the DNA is TGTGCCAGACGACAGGAAGAACTCTCTGGAAACACCATATATTTT.

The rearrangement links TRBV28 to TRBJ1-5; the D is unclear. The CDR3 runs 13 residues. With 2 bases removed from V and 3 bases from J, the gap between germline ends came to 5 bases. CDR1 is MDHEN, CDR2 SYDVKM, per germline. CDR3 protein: CASSLSYNQPQHF. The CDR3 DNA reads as TGTGCCAGCAGTTTAAGCTACAATCAGCCCCAGCATTTT.

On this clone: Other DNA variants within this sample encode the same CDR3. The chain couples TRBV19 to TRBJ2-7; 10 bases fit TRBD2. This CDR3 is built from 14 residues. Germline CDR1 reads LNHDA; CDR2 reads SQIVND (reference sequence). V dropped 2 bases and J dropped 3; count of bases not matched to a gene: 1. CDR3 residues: CASSISSGSYEQYF. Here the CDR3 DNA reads TGTGCCAGTAGTATATCTAGCGGGAGCTACGAGCAGTACTTC.

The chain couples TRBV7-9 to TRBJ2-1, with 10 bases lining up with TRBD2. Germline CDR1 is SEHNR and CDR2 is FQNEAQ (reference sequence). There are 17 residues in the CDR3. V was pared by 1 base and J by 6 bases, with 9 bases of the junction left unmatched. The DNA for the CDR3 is TGTGCCAGCAGCTTAGACCTTTCTAGCGGGAGTCTCAATGAGCAGTTCTTC. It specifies CASSLDLSSGSLNEQFF.

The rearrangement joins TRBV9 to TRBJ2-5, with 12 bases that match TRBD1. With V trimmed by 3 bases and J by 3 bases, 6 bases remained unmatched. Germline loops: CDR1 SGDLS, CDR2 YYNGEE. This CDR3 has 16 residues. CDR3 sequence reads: CASSARDRGHEETQYF. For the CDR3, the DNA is TGTGCCAGCAGCGCGAGGGACAGGGGGCACGAAGAGACCCAGTACTTC.

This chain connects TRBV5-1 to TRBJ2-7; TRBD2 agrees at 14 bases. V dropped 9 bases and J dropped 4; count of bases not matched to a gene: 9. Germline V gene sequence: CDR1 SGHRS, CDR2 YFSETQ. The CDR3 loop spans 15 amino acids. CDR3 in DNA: TGCGCCACCACGGAAGGGACTAGCGGGAGTTACGAGCAGTACTTC. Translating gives CATTEGTSGSYEQYF.

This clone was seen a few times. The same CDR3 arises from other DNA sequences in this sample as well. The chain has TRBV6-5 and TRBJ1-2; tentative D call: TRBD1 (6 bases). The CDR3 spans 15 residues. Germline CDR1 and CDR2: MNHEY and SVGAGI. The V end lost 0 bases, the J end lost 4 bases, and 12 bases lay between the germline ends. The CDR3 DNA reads TGTGCCAGCAGTTACTCGAGCGGGGGCTCCTATGGCTACACCTTC. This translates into CASSYSSGGSYGYTF.

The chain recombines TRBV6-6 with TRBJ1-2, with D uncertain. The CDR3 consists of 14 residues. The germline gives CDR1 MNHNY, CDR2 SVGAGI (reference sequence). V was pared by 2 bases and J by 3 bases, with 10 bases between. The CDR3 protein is CASSYPGRDYGYTF. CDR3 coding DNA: TGTGCCAGCAGTTACCCGGGGAGGGACTATGGCTACACCTTC.

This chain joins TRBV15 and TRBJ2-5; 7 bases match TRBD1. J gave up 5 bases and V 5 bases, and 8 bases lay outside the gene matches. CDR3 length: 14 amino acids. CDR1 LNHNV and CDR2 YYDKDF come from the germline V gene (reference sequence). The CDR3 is CATSPDRLRETQYF. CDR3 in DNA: TGTGCCACCAGCCCGGACAGGCTCAGGGAGACCCAGTACTTC.